Listed here are 6 T cell receptor beta chains from one sample, sequenced in a study of metastatic and nonmetastatic thyroid tumors (TCRdb year 2020). Library preparation was by PCR. The sample was run on an Illumina HiSeq 4000. TCRdb's own reprocessing of the public reads used fastp at Q25 and MiXCR and kept productive beta chains. The sample table records 12,000 or so clones; around 25% of these occur just once. 12% of the sample is taken by the ten largest. None of the patients had been given any treatment before thyroid surgery. Sequences were obtained from adjacent normal tissue. The receptors come from a female donor with papillary thyroid cancer or a benign thyroid nodule (not recorded which). Some clones in this sample may be carry-over from other donors' samples.

This clone is large (0.1 to 1%) in the sample. The genes are TRBV12-3 or TRBV12-4 and TRBJ2-5; D is undetermined. This CDR3 is built from 13 residues. Trimming stripped 2 bases from V and 0 bases from J, with 4 bases between. CDR3 in DNA: TGTGCCAGCAGTTTACAGTACCAAGAGACCCAGTACTTC. It encodes CASSLQYQETQYF.

The V call is TRBV12-3 or TRBV12-4, the J call TRBJ2-7; D perhaps matches TRBD1 (5 bases). The CDR3 runs to 14 residues. V lost 7 bases to trimming and J lost 2 bases, with 15 bases between them. The CDR3 spells CASKRRLGPYEQYF. The CDR3 DNA is TGTGCCAGCAAGCGCCGTTTGGGGCCCTACGAGCAGTACTTC.

This clone turned up a few times. An end of the junction differs from the germline gene, which may be a read error. As DNA, the CDR3 is TGTGCCAGCGGACCAGCGGGTACAGATACTCAGTATTTT. Translating gives CASGPAGTDTQYF. The V call is TRBV10-3, the J call TRBJ2-3, with D possibly matching TRBD2 (6 bases). CDR1 is ENHRY, CDR2 SYGVKD, per germline. This CDR3 has 13 residues.

The chain has TRBV6-1 and TRBJ2-1, with 10 bases that match TRBD2. Germline assignment: CDR1 MNHNS and CDR2 SASEGT. The CDR3 spans 14 residues. The ends lost 10 bases at V and 5 bases at J; junction bases unmatched: 8. The CDR3 reads CATQGTSVHNEQFF. CDR3 coding DNA: TGTGCCACCCAGGGGACTAGCGTACACAATGAGCAGTTCTTC.

This clone was counted a few times. Here the CDR3 DNA reads TGCAGCGTTGAAGAGGCGGGGTGCTATGGCTACACCTTC. Encoded protein: CSVEEAGCYGYTF. The chain recombines TRBV29-1 with TRBJ1-2; D ambiguous. CDR3 size: 13 residues. The germline V gene has CDR1 SQVTM and CDR2 ANQGSEA. V lost 0 bases, J lost 4 bases, and 9 bases lay in between.

The V call is TRBV27, the J call TRBJ1-1; D may be TRBD1 (5 bases). The V gene lost 0 bases and the J gene lost 1 base, with 9 bases spanning the gap. Germline lookup yields CDR1 MNHEY and CDR2 SMNVEV (reference sequence). The CDR3 contains 15 residues. The CDR3 reads CASSLSIGGNTEAFF. The DNA of the CDR3 is TGTGCCAGCAGTTTATCGATTGGGGGGAACACTGAAGCTTTCTTT.